One and the same sample provided the 15 T cell receptor beta chains below, sequenced in a study of blood T cell repertoires in COVID-19. Measured with immunoSEQ multiplex PCR; TCRdb has only the in-frame clones, and not every one. The repertoire has around 130,000 clones, over 75% of them found once; the top ten carry approximately 5%. The sequencing sample was made of peripheral blood. The receptor set was obtained from a woman between 70 and 85 years old with acute or convalescent COVID-19.

J is TRBJ2-7 and V is TRBV2; possible D gene TRBD2, 5 bases. The CDR3 has 12 amino acids. Trimming shortened V by 7 bases and J by 12 bases, and 19 bases separated the two germline ends. Germline CDR1 SNHLY, CDR2 FYNNEI. The CDR3 protein is CASTAETGRAYF. The CDR3 coding sequence is TGTGCCAGCACTGCTGAGACGGGAAGAGCGTACTTC.

V and J are TRBV5-1 and TRBJ1-1; D gene uncertain. CDR3 length: 14 residues. Between the trimmed V and J ends, which lost 4 bases and 7 bases, there was a span of 17 bases. Germline loops: CDR1 SGHRS, CDR2 YFSETQ. CDR3 nucleotides: TGCGCCAGCAGCCTCGGGAATCTTGGCCTTGAAGCTTTCTTT. This codes for CASSLGNLGLEAFF. The whole variable domain, filled in from reference TRBV5-1 and TRBJ1-1, reads KAGVTQTPRYLIKTRGQQVTLSCSPISGHRSVSWYQQTPGQGLQFLFEYFSETQRNKGNFPGRFSGRQFSNSRSEMNVSTLELGDSALYLCASSLGNLGLEAFFGQGTRLTVV.

The chain couples TRBV11-3 to TRBJ2-5; 15 nucleotides line up with TRBD2. This CDR3 contains 18 residues. V trimming: 7 bases; J trimming: 2 bases; junction bases outside the gene matches: 11. Per the germline V gene, CDR1 is SGHNT and CDR2 is YENEEA. This CDR3 is CASTHLGLAGGDQETQYF. For the CDR3, the DNA is TGTGCCAGCACCCACCTGGGACTAGCGGGGGGTGATCAAGAGACCCAGTACTTC.

The gene calls are TRBV30 and TRBJ1-1, with D unresolved. This CDR3 has 13 residues. V shed 0 bases and J shed 1 base, with 6 bases lying between them. Per the germline V gene, CDR1 is GTSNPN and CDR2 is SVGIG (reference sequence). CDR3 loop: CAWSVSENTEAFF. The CDR3 coding sequence is TGTGCCTGGAGTGTTTCAGAGAACACTGAAGCTTTCTTT.

J is TRBJ1-6 and V is TRBV25-1; a possible D gene is TRBD1 (5 bases). The CDR3 has 14 amino acids. The V and J ends lost 4 bases and 7 bases respectively, with 11 bases between them. Looked up from germline, CDR1 is MGHDK and CDR2 is SYGVNS. The CDR3 is CASSATEINSPLHF. The CDR3 nucleotides read TGTGCCAGCAGTGCGACAGAAATAAATTCACCCCTCCACTTT.

The count of this clone is one. The chain couples TRBV6-6 to TRBJ1-5, with D possibly being TRBD1 (5 bases). Trimming pared 7 bases from V and 1 base from J, leaving 8 bases between. Germline lookup yields CDR1 MNHNY and CDR2 SVGAGI (reference sequence). CDR3 size: 13 residues. The chain's CDR3 is CASNWGSNQPQHF. In DNA, the CDR3 is TGTGCCAGCAATTGGGGCAGCAATCAGCCCCAGCATTTT.

The genes are TRBV10-3 and TRBJ1-6; D may be TRBD1 (6 bases). The V gene lost 6 bases and the J gene lost 6 bases, with 12 bases spanning the gap. The CDR3 extends over 14 amino acids. Looked up from germline, CDR1 is ENHRY and CDR2 is SYGVKD. The CDR3 reads CAISSGQTNSPLHF. In DNA form, the CDR3 reads TGTGCCATCAGCAGCGGACAGACTAATTCACCCCTCCACTTT.

The CDR3 loop reads CASTFGQGSNEQFF. The CDR3 region has the DNA TGTGCCAGCACCTTTGGACAGGGATCCAATGAGCAGTTCTTC. J is TRBJ2-1 and V is TRBV7-9; 8 nucleotides match TRBD1. The CDR3 spans 14 residues. CDR1 is SEHNR, CDR2 FQNEAQ, per germline (reference sequence). The trim removed 7 bases at V and 6 bases at J, leaving 8 bases unmatched.

The chain uses TRBV21-1 and TRBJ2-5; the table assigns TRBD1, which was not confirmed against the DNA. TRBV21-1 is annotated as a pseudogene. The CDR3 runs to 15 residues. Here the CDR3 reads CASSKYHRVQETQYF. The CDR3 coding sequence is TGTGCCAGCAGCAAATACCACAGGGTACAAGAGACCCAGTACTTC.

Here the CDR3 DNA reads TGTGCCCTACACCAGGGCGGTGGCTACACCTTC. Protein product: CALHQGGGYTF. The V and J genes are TRBV30 and TRBJ1-2, with a possible D match to TRBD1 (5 bases). This CDR3 region has 11 residues. Germline V gene sequence: CDR1 GTSNPN, CDR2 SVGIG (reference sequence). V dropped 8 bases and J dropped 7 bases, with 14 bases sitting between them.

V is TRBV20-1 and J is TRBJ1-1; 8 positions match TRBD1. The germline CDR1 and CDR2 sequences are DFQATT and SNEGSKA (reference sequence). CDR3 length: 14 amino acids. Trimming took 3 bases from V and 0 from J; bases not matched to a gene: 3. Here the CDR3 DNA reads TGCAGTGCTAGTAGACAGGGGTTGAACACTGAAGCTTTCTTT. Encoded protein: CSASRQGLNTEAFF.

This chain connects TRBV4-1 to TRBJ2-5; D is undetermined. Trimming took 1 base from V and 5 from J, leaving 14 bases between them. Germline assignment: CDR1 MGHRA and CDR2 YSYEKL. The CDR3 consists of 15 residues. For the CDR3, the DNA is TGCGCCAGCAGCCAAGCTGACCAGGTTTTTGAGACCCAGTACTTC. Protein sequence: CASSQADQVFETQYF.

This clone was seen more than once but under ten times. Other DNA variants within this sample encode the same CDR3. In nucleotides, the CDR3 is TGTGCCAGTAGTATAGACAGGGCCACTGAAGCTTTCTTT. Translation gives CASSIDRATEAFF. The chain employs TRBV19 and TRBJ1-1, with D tentatively TRBD1 (5 bases). The length of the CDR3 is 13 residues. Germline CDR1 LNHDA, CDR2 SQIVND (reference sequence). V lost 0 bases and J lost 4, with 6 bases in between.

The chain uses TRBV30 and TRBJ1-5; the D gene is possibly TRBD1 (5 bases). This CDR3 contains 13 residues. Trimming took off 3 bases at V and 7 bases at J, with 13 bases between the two ends. Per the germline V gene, CDR1 is GTSNPN and CDR2 is SVGIG (reference sequence). Written as DNA, the CDR3 is TGTGCCTGGAGCTCGGGGGTCGAGCAGCCCCAGCATTTT. It codes for CAWSSGVEQPQHF.

This chain links TRBV3-1 (or the pseudogene TRBV3-2) with TRBJ2-5; 10 bases line up with TRBD2. In germline, CDR1 is LGHDT, CDR2 YNNKEL (reference sequence). The CDR3 spans 18 residues. The V gene end was trimmed by 3 bases and the J gene end by 5 bases; junction bases not matched to a gene: 15. The CDR3: CASSQGHPSGGAGETQYF. In DNA form, the CDR3 reads TGTGCCAGCAGCCAGGGTCATCCTAGCGGGGGCGCTGGGGAGACCCAGTACTTC.